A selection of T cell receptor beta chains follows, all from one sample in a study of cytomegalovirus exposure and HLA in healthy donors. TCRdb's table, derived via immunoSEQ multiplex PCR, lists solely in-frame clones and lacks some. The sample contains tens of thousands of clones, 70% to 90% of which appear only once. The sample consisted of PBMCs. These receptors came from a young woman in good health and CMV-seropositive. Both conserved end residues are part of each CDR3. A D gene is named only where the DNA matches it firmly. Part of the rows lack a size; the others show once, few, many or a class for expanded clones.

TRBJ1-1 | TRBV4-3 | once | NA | CASSQEIGAAQVNFMNTEAFF | TGCGCCAGCAGCCAAGAAATTGGCGCAGCCCAGGTGAACTTCATGAACACTGAAGCTTTCTTT
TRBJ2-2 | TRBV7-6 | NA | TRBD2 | CASSPRLAANTGELFF | TGTGCCAGCAGCCCCCGACTAGCAGCTAACACCGGGGAGCTGTTTTTT
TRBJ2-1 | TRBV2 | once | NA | CASSVAGVPYNEQFF | TGTGCCAGCAGTGTAGCAGGGGTCCCCTACAATGAGCAGTTCTTC
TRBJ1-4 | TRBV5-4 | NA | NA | CASSDLDRTHPANEKLFF | TGTGCCAGCAGCGATCTCGACAGGACACATCCCGCTAATGAAAAACTGTTTTTT
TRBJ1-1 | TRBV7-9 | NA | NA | CASSERDRTWNTEAFF | TGTGCCAGCAGCGAACGTGACAGGACGTGGAACACTGAAGCTTTCTTT
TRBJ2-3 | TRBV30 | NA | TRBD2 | CAWSVLGLAATDTQYF | TGTGCCTGGAGTGTACTAGGGCTAGCGGCAACAGATACGCAGTATTTT
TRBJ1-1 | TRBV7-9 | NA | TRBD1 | CASSSGQGATEAFF | TGTGCCAGCAGCTCTGGACAGGGGGCCACTGAAGCTTTCTTT
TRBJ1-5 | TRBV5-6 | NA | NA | CASSSAGVPSQPQHF | TGTGCCAGCAGCTCGGCAGGGGTACCTAGTCAGCCCCAGCATTTT
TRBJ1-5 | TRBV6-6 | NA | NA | CASTHPAGPRNQPQHF | TGTGCCAGCACCCACCCCGCTGGCCCCCGCAATCAGCCCCAGCATTTT
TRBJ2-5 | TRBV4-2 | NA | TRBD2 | CASSQDPSGGAKTQYF | TGTGCCAGCAGCCAAGATCCTAGCGGGGGGGCGAAGACCCAGTACTTC
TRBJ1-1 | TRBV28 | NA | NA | CASSPPGLMNTEAFF | TGTGCCAGCAGTCCCCCCGGTTTAATGAACACTGAAGCTTTCTTT
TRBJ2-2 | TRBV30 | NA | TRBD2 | CALGGGSGRGNTGELFF | TGTGCCCTAGGAGGAGGTAGCGGGAGGGGGAACACCGGGGAGCTGTTTTTT
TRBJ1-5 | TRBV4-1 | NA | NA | CASSQDIGDNQPQHF | TGCGCCAGCAGCCAAGATATCGGGGACAATCAGCCCCAGCATTTT
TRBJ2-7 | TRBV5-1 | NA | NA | CASSLASSYEQYF | TGCGCCAGCAGCTTGGCCAGCTCCTACGAGCAGTACTTC
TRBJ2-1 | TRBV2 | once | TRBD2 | CASSEGTSGYNEQFF | TGTGCCAGCAGTGAAGGAACTAGCGGCTACAATGAGCAGTTCTTC
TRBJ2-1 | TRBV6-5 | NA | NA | CASSSTSNEQFF | TGTGCCAGCAGTTCGACATCCAATGAGCAGTTCTTC
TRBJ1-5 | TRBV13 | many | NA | CASSLTQGSSNQPQHF | TGTGCCAGCAGCTTAACTCAGGGGAGTAGCAATCAGCCCCAGCATTTT
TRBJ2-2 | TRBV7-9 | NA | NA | CASSLTGTGELFF | TGTGCCAGCAGCTTAACGGGTACCGGGGAGCTGTTTTTT
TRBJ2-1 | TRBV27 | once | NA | CASSFFPSADEQFF | TGTGCCAGCAGTTTCTTTCCCTCCGCGGATGAGCAGTTCTTC
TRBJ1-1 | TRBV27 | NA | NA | CASSLGGRNTEAFF | TGTGCCAGCAGTTTGGGCGGGAGGAACACTGAAGCTTTCTTT
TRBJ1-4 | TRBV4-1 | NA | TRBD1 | CASSQQGAREKLFF | TGCGCCAGCAGCCAGCAGGGGGCGCGTGAAAAACTGTTTTTT
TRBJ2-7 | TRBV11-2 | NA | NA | CASSLEGPGARYEQYF | TGTGCCAGCAGCTTGGAGGGGCCCGGGGCCCGCTACGAGCAGTACTTC
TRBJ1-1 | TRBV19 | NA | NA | CASSIMSQGLAFF | TGTGCCAGTAGTATAATGTCCCAGGGACTCGCTTTCTTT
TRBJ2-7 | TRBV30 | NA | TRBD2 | CAWSGVAGGLSSYEQYF | TGTGCCTGGAGTGGGGTAGCGGGGGGCTTGAGCTCCTACGAGCAGTACTTC
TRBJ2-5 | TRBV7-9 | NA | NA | CASSRAGEETQYF | TGTGCCAGCAGCCGGGCTGGGGAGGAGACCCAGTACTTC
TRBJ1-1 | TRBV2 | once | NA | CASSGQVNTEAFF | TGTGCCAGCAGTGGACAGGTGAACACTGAAGCTTTCTTT
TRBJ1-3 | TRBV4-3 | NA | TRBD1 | CASSQEGIDRGAFGNTIYF | TGCGCCAGCAGCCAAGAAGGGATAGACAGGGGAGCATTTGGAAACACCATATATTTT
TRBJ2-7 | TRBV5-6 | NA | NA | CASSEQGSPYEQYF | TGTGCCAGCAGCGAACAGGGTTCCCCCTACGAGCAGTACTTC
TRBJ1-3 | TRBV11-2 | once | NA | CASSLAFRGRGNTIYF | TGTGCCAGCAGCTTAGCTTTTAGGGGAAGAGGAAACACCATATATTTT
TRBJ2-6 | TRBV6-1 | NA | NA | CASGQEDSGANVLTF | TGTGCCAGCGGTCAGGAGGACTCTGGGGCCAACGTCCTGACTTTC
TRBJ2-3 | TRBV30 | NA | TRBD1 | CAWSEGDRANTDTQYF | TGTGCCTGGAGTGAAGGGGACAGGGCAAACACAGATACGCAGTATTTT
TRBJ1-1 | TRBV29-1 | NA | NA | CSVPRTRGMNTEAFF | TGCAGCGTCCCCCGGACCCGGGGTATGAACACTGAAGCTTTCTTT